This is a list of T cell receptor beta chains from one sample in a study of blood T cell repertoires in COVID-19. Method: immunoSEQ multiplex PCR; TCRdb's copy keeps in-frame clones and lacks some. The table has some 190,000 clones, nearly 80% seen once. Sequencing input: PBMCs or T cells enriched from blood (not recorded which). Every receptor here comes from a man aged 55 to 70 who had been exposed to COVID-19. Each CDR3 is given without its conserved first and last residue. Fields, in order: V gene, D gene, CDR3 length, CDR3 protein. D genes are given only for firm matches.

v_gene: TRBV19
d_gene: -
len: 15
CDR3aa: ASSNTPQGWAYNEQF

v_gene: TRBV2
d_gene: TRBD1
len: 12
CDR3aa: ASRYRTGGTEAF

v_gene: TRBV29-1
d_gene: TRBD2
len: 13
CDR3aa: SGIPQRDFGDEQF

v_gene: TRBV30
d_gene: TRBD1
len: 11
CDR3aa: ARNQGVNTEAF

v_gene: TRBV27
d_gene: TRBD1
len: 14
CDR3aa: ASSLLAGGHNYGYT

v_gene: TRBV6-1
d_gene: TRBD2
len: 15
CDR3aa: ASSEERAGARPDTQY

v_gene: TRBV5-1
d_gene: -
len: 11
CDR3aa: ASSTGTRGEQY

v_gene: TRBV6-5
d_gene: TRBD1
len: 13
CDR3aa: ASSYRTGGSYEQY

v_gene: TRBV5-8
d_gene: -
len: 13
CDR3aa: ASRWAGTGANVLT

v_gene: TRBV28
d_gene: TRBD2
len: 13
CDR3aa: ASSFAGLADGEQF

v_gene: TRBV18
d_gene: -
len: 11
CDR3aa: ASRSQPNTEAF

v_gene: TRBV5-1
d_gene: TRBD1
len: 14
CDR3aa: ASSPDGTVGNSPLH

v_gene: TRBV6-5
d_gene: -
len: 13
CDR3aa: ATSFKERATGELF